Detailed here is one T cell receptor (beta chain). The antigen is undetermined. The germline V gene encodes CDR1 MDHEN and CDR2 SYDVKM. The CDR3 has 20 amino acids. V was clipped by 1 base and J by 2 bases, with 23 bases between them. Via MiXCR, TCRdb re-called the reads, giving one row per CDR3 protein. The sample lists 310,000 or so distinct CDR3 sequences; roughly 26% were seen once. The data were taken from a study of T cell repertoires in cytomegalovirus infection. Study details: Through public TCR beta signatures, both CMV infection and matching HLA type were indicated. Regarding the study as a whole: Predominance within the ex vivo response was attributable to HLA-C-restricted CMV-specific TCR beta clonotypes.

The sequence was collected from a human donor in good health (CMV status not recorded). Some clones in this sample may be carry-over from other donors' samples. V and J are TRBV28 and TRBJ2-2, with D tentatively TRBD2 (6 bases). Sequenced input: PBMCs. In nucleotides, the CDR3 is TGTGCCAGCAGTTTATCCTTGGAGATCGGCGGGGCCTCTAACACCGGGGAGCTGTTTTTT. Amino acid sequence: CASSLSLEIGGASNTGELFF.